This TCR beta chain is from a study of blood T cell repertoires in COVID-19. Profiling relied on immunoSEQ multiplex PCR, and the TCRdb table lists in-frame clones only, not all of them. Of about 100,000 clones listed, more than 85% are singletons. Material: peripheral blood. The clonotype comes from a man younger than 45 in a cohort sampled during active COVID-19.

The CDR3 DNA follows: TGCGCCAGCAGTGAGTTTTGGACTAGTCCGTTCTACGAGCAGTACTTC. Protein sequence: CASSEFWTSPFYEQYF. The chain has TRBV10-1 and TRBJ2-7, with TRBD2 identical over 7 bases. The V gene's germline CDR1 is WNHNN and CDR2 SYGVQD (reference sequence). The junction had 9 bases not matched to a gene; V was cut back by 1 base and J by 3 bases. CDR3 size: 16 residues.